These T cell receptor beta chains were read from a single sample in a study of identical twins. TCRdb passed the 5' RACE reads through MiXCR, listing each CDR3 protein once. In the table there are about 900,000 distinct CDR3 sequences, about 12% of which are singletons. These sequences were also reported in another study, on yellow fever vaccine responses in identical twins.

Sequenced input: PBMCs. These TCRs come from a woman younger than 30 in good health. Each CDR3 is given with its conserved first and last residue. A D gene is named only where the DNA matches it firmly. Rows may omit the clone size; those that give it use once, few, many or a size class.

D	length	size	V	J	CDR3	DNA
-	13	-	TRBV10-2	TRBJ1-2	CASGVSALRGYTF	TGCGCCAGCGGGGTTTCAGCGCTTCGGGGCTACACCTTC
TRBD1	13	few	TRBV9	TRBJ1-1	CASDRGMNTEAFF	TGTGCCAGCGACAGGGGCATGAACACTGAAGCTTTCTTT
-	16	few	TRBV15	TRBJ1-2	CATSSGKQGNDYGYTF	TGTGCCACCAGCAGCGGAAAACAGGGAAATGACTATGGCTACACCTTC
-	13	-	TRBV28	TRBJ2-1	CASSLGPPAEQFF	TGTGCCAGCAGCCTAGGCCCCCCGGCTGAGCAGTTCTTC
-	13	many	TRBV6-5	TRBJ2-7	CASSWTHGGEQYF	TGTGCCAGCAGTTGGACACATGGAGGCGAGCAGTACTTC
TRBD1	15	-	TRBV20-1	TRBJ2-2	CCASRQGVNTGELFF	TGCTGTGCGAGTAGACAGGGGGTTAACACCGGGGAGCTGTTTTTT
TRBD1	14	many	TRBV12-3/TRBV12-4	TRBJ1-1	CASSLTGVNTEAFF	TGTGCCAGCAGCCTTACAGGGGTGAACACTGAAGCTTTCTTT
-	14	few	TRBV12-5	TRBJ2-1	CASGLAKPVDEQFF	TGTGCTAGTGGTTTGGCGAAACCAGTCGATGAGCAGTTCTTC
-	13	few	TRBV20-1	TRBJ2-3	CSATPGLSDTQYF	TGCAGTGCTACCCCGGGGCTTAGCGATACGCAGTATTTT
-	14	few	TRBV6-1	TRBJ1-1	CASRDGVGNTEAFF	TGTGCCAGCAGGGATGGGGTTGGGAACACTGAAGCTTTCTTT
-	14	-	TRBV6-5	TRBJ2-3	CASSYVTSTDTQYF	TGTGCCAGCAGTTACGTTACTAGCACAGATACGCAGTATTTT
-	16	-	TRBV9	TRBJ2-3	CASSSDSGRGTDTQYF	TGTGCCAGCAGCTCGGATAGCGGTCGAGGCACAGATACGCAGTATTTT
-	14	-	TRBV5-1	TRBJ1-1	CASSSGEHNTEAFF	TGCGCCAGCAGCTCGGGGGAACACAACACTGAAGCTTTCTTT
-	15	-	TRBV3-1	TRBJ2-3	CASSQDGISTDTQYF	TGTGCCAGCAGCCAAGACGGCATAAGCACAGATACGCAGTATTTT
TRBD1	15	-	TRBV6-1	TRBJ2-7	CASSFPGQGGSEQYF	TGTGCCAGCAGCTTCCCGGGACAGGGGGGTTCCGAGCAGTACTTC
TRBD2	15	-	TRBV18	TRBJ2-3	CASSPVAGSTDTQYF	TGTGCCAGCTCACCCGTAGCGGGGAGCACAGATACGCAGTATTTT
-	14	few	TRBV4-1	TRBJ2-5	CASSQLIPWETQYF	TGCGCCAGCAGCCAACTTATTCCTTGGGAGACCCAGTACTTC
-	15	few	TRBV6-1	TRBJ1-5	CASSQTAHSNQPQHF	TGTGCCAGCAGCCAAACAGCCCATAGCAATCAGCCCCAGCATTTT